The 21 T cell receptor beta chains below were found in one sample sequenced in a study of blood T cell repertoires in COVID-19. Profiling relied on immunoSEQ multiplex PCR, and the TCRdb table lists in-frame clones only, not all of them. The table records about 220,000 clones, about four fifths of them present only once. Source material: peripheral blood. The receptors were gathered from a woman older than 75 with acute or convalescent COVID-19.

This chain joins TRBV15 and TRBJ1-1; a weak D match, TRBD1 (5 bases). Trimming cost V 1 base and J 5 bases, with 14 bases left between them. The CDR3 has 15 residues. The germline CDR1 and CDR2 sequences are LNHNV and YYDKDF (reference sequence). The CDR3 DNA is TGTGCCACCAGCAGAGGAGGCGGGGGAACAACTGAAGCTTTCTTT. As protein: CATSRGGGGTTEAFF.

The rearrangement links TRBV30 to TRBJ1-5; TRBD1 might be the D (5 bases). The CDR3 spans 13 residues. Trimming stripped 5 bases from V and 3 bases from J, with 11 bases between. Germline V gives CDR1 GTSNPN, CDR2 SVGIG (reference sequence). The CDR3 sequence: CAWGRQLNQPQHF. In nucleotides, the CDR3 is TGTGCCTGGGGTAGACAGCTCAATCAGCCCCAGCATTTT.

This chain uses TRBV10-3 with TRBJ1-2; D uncertain. Germline-derived CDR1 and CDR2 are ENHRY and SYGVKD. The CDR3 has 14 residues. Trimming shortened V by 3 bases and J by 3 bases, and 11 bases separated the two germline ends. This chain's CDR3 is CAISDEGSHYGYTF. The CDR3, as DNA: TGTGCCATCAGTGACGAGGGTTCGCACTATGGCTACACCTTC.

V is TRBV5-1 and J is TRBJ2-7; D gene uncertain. CDR3 length equals 15 residues. V lost 3 bases, J lost 5 bases, and 18 bases lay in between. CDR1 and CDR2 from the germline V gene are SGHRS and YFSETQ. The CDR3 sequence is CASSSSTASSDEQYF. The CDR3 nucleotides read TGCGCCAGCAGCTCCTCCACGGCGAGCAGCGACGAGCAGTACTTC.

V and J are TRBV9 and TRBJ2-3, with D tentatively TRBD2 (5 bases). The CDR3 is 14 amino acids. Looked up from germline, CDR1 is SGDLS and CDR2 is YYNGEE. The germline V and J ends were trimmed by 0 bases and 6 bases, with 11 bases remaining between them. The chain's CDR3 is CASSVGGQEDTQYF. CDR3 nucleotide sequence: TGTGCCAGCAGCGTAGGAGGGCAGGAGGATACGCAGTATTTT.

This clone was recorded only once. This chain uses TRBV29-1 with TRBJ1-1; the D is unclear. This CDR3 is built from 12 residues. V was clipped by 4 bases and J by 1 base, with 7 bases between them. Germline values: CDR1 SQVTM, CDR2 ANQGSEA. The CDR3: CSVAFSNTEAFF. CDR3 sequence (DNA): TGCAGCGTTGCCTTTTCGAACACTGAAGCTTTCTTT.

The chain employs TRBV7-3 and TRBJ2-2; TRBD2 matches at 15 bases. V gave up 1 base and J gave up 2 bases; unmatched junction bases: 2. CDR1 SGHTA and CDR2 FQGTGA come from the germline V gene. CDR3 length: 18 residues. The CDR3 DNA reads as TGTGCCAGCAGCTTAAAGGGACTAGCGGGGGGAAACACCGGGGAGCTGTTTTTT. Encoded protein: CASSLKGLAGGNTGELFF.

The chain employs TRBV7-9 and TRBJ1-1, with 7 bases fitting TRBD1. The germline gives CDR1 SEHNR, CDR2 FQNEAQ (reference sequence). This CDR3 spans 15 amino acids. Trimming at V came to 5 bases and at J to 4 bases, leaving 10 bases not matched to a gene. CDR3 nucleotides: TGTGCCAGCAGCCCCAGACAGGGTTCTAGCACTGAAGCTTTCTTT. Amino acids: CASSPRQGSSTEAFF.

The sample holds a few counts of this clone. The sample carries other DNA sequences with the same CDR3. This chain links TRBV4-3 with TRBJ1-2, with TRBD1 matching over 8 bases. The V segment lost 3 bases and the J segment 1 base; nucleotides outside the gene matches: 1. CDR1 is LGHNA and CDR2 is YSLEER in the germline V gene. The length of the CDR3 is 14 residues. As DNA, the CDR3 is TGCGCCAGCAGCCAGGACAGGGTTAACTATGGCTACACCTTC. This encodes CASSQDRVNYGYTF.

The sample holds one count of this clone. V usage is TRBV28 and J usage is TRBJ1-2; perhaps TRBD1 as D (5 bases). Trimming removed 1 base at V and 2 bases at J, with 11 bases between. CDR3 length: 15 residues. CDR1 MDHEN and CDR2 SYDVKM come from the germline V gene. The CDR3 reads CASSLSAGPNYGYTF. CDR3 DNA: TGTGCCAGCAGTTTATCTGCAGGGCCAAACTATGGCTACACCTTC.

The rearrangement links TRBV9 to TRBJ2-2, with TRBD1 identical over 7 bases. The CDR3 has 17 amino acids. V shed 4 bases, J shed 3 bases, and the junction held 12 bases outside the gene matches. The germline CDR1 and CDR2 sequences are SGDLS and YYNGEE. The CDR3 DNA is TGTGCCAGCAGCTCGAGGGGACAGCCAGTATACACCGGGGAGCTGTTTTTT. Its protein is CASSSRGQPVYTGELFF.

The chain has TRBV28 and TRBJ1-2; 8 nucleotides agree with TRBD1. V shed 3 bases and J 7 bases; nucleotides not matched to a gene: 7. The germline V gene has CDR1 MDHEN and CDR2 SYDVKM. This CDR3 is built from 14 residues. CDR3 nucleotide sequence: TGTGCCAGCAGTTTTCCGGACAGGGTCTTTGGCTACACCTTC. This gives the protein CASSFPDRVFGYTF.

The chain carries TRBV5-4 and TRBJ1-1, with TRBD1 identical over 7 bases. The CDR3 is 15 amino acids. V lost 5 bases, J lost 1 base, and 8 bases stayed unmatched. Germline CDR1 and CDR2: SGHNT and YYREEE (reference sequence). The chain's CDR3 is CASRRDRDGNTEAFF. The CDR3 bases are TGTGCCAGCAGAAGAGACAGGGATGGGAACACTGAAGCTTTCTTT.

The chain combines TRBV10-3 with TRBJ2-1; 10 bases match TRBD2. Germline assignment: CDR1 ENHRY and CDR2 SYGVKD. This CDR3 spans 18 amino acids. After removal of 6 bases from V and 0 bases from J, the junction contained 11 bases not matched to a gene. The CDR3 nucleotides are TGTGCCATCAGCATGGAGCGGGGGGGTTCTTTCTCCTACAATGAGCAGTTCTTC. It specifies CAISMERGGSFSYNEQFF.

The genes are TRBV27 and TRBJ2-7; D is possibly TRBD1 (6 bases). The V gene's germline CDR1 is MNHEY and CDR2 SMNVEV (reference sequence). V lost 3 bases to trimming and J lost 3 bases, with 12 bases between them. The CDR3 length is 14 residues. The CDR3 DNA sequence: TGTGCCAGCAGTTTCCTGGGACAAAACTACGAGCAGTACTTC. Amino acids: CASSFLGQNYEQYF.

Comment on this clone: One junction end disagrees with the germline gene, perhaps due to a read error. V and J are TRBV7-6 and TRBJ1-1; a weak D match, TRBD1 (6 bases). The CDR3 runs to 15 residues. Germline CDR1 SGHVS, CDR2 FNYEAQ. CDR3 DNA: TGTGCCAGCAGCTTAGCCGGGACACTGAAGACTGAAGCTTTCTTT. Its protein is CASSLAGTLKTEAFF.

CDR3 protein: CASSQEKGRGSPLHF. The CDR3 bases are TGTGCCAGCAGCCAAGAGAAGGGAAGGGGCTCACCCCTCCACTTT. The chain couples TRBV4-2 to TRBJ1-6, with D tentatively TRBD1 (5 bases). The CDR3 spans 15 residues. CDR1 is LGHNA, CDR2 YNFKEQ, per germline. V was trimmed by 0 bases and J by 10 bases, leaving 13 bases between them.

Written as DNA, the CDR3 is TGCGCCAGCAGCCAAGAGGGGGGGACAGGGGGAGGCTACACCTTC. This gives the protein CASSQEGGTGGGYTF. The chain uses TRBV4-3 and TRBJ1-2, with 11 bases matching TRBD1. The CDR3 covers 15 residues. The ends lost 0 bases at V and 8 bases at J; junction bases unmatched: 5. Germline V gives CDR1 LGHNA, CDR2 YSLEER.

The DNA for the CDR3 is TGTGCCAGCAGTTCGAGCTATGGCTACACCTTC. Its translation: CASSSSYGYTF. The chain links TRBV28 to TRBJ1-2; D is unresolved. This CDR3 comprises 11 residues. Per the germline V gene, CDR1 is MDHEN and CDR2 is SYDVKM. Trimming left V 4 bases short and J 4 bases short, with 4 bases between.

CDR3 amino acids: CASSSTGYGYTF. The CDR3, as DNA: TGTGCCAGCAGTTCAACAGGTTATGGCTACACCTTC. The chain combines TRBV6-5 with TRBJ1-2; D is possibly TRBD1 (5 bases). Germline loops: CDR1 MNHEY, CDR2 SVGAGI. CDR3 size: 12 residues. The V end was cut by 4 bases, the J end by 5 bases, with 8 bases between.

V gene TRBV9 combines with J gene TRBJ1-3; D possibly corresponds to TRBD1 (6 bases). Trimming removed 2 bases at V and 8 bases at J, with 14 bases between. The CDR3 is made up of 14 amino acids. Germline V gene data show CDR1 as SGDLS and CDR2 as YYNGEE. Here the CDR3 DNA reads TGTGCCAGCAGCGTCAGGGGAAGTGGTGACACCATATATTTT. Amino acids: CASSVRGSGDTIYF.